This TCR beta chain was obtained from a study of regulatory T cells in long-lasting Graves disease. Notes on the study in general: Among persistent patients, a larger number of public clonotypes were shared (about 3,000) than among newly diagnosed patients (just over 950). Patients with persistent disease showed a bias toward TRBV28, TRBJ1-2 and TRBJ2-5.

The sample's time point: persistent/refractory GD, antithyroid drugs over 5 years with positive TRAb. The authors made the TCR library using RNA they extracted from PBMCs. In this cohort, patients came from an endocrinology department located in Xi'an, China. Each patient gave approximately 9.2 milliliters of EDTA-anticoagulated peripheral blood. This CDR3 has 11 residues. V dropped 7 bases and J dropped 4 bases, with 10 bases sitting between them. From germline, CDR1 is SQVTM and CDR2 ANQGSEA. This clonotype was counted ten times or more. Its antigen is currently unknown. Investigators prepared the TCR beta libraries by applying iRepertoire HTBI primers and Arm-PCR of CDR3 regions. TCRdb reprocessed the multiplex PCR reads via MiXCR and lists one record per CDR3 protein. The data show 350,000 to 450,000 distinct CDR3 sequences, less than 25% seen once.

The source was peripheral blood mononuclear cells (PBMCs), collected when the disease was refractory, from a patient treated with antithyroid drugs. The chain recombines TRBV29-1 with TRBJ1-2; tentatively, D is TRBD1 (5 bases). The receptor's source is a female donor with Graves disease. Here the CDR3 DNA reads TGCAGCGGTGGGACGGGCTATGGCTACACCTTC. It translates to CSGGTGYGYTF.